This paragraph reports one T cell receptor beta chain. While infection was still active, Seattle patients were enrolled and then followed longitudinally. The sample originates from a study of blood T cell repertoires in COVID-19. Looking at the study overall: Samples came from the United States, Italy and Spain, spanning acute and convalescent COVID-19. The cDNA or gDNA used as material had been derived from T cells, B-cell-depleted T cells, or PBMCs.

In the study's own analysis: Using reference gene primer amplification, nucleated cell counts were estimated. TCRdb's table, derived via immunoSEQ multiplex PCR, lists solely in-frame clones and lacks some. Clone size and the V and J calls come from that table; the DNA yielded D and trimming. The data contain around 250,000 clones, over 75% of them singletons. Trimming left V 5 bases short and J 5 bases short, with 13 bases between. CDR1 is SGHTA and CDR2 is FQGNSA in the germline V gene. This CDR3 is built from 14 residues. The receptor's source is a woman in her 70s with COVID-19, enrolled during active disease. Sequencing was done on a sample of peripheral blood. This sequence joins TRBV7-2 and TRBJ2-1; possibly TRBD2 for D (6 bases). In DNA form, the CDR3 reads TGTGCCAGCAGCCCAGTGGGGACTCACAATGAGCAGTTCTTC. Protein: CASSPVGTHNEQFF.